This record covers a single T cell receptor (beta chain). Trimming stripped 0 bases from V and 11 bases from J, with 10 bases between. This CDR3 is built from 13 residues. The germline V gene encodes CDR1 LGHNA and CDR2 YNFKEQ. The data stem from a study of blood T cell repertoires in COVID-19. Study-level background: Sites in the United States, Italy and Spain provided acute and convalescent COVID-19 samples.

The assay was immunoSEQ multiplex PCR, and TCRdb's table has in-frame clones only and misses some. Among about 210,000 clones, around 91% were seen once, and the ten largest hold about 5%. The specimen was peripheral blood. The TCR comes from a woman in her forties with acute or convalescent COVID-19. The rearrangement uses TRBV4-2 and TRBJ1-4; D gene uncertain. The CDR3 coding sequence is TGTGCCAGCAGCCAAGACCAGGTTGACAAACTGTTTTTT. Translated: CASSQDQVDKLFF.